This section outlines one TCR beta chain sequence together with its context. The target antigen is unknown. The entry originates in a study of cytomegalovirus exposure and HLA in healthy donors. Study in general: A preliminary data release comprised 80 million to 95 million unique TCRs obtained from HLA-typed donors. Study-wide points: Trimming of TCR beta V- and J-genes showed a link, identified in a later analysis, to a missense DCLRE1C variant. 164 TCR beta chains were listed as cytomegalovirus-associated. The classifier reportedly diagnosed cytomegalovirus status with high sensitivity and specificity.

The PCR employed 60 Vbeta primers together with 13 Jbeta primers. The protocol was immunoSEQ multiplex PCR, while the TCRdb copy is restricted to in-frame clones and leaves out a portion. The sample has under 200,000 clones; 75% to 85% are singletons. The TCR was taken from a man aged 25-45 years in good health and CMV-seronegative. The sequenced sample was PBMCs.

The CDR3 nucleotides read TGCAGCGTTGAAGGTAGACAGGCCTCAAAGGCTTTCTTT. It yields the protein CSVEGRQASKAFF. The gene calls are TRBV29-1 and TRBJ1-1, with D possibly being TRBD1 (6 bases). The germline V gene has CDR1 SQVTM and CDR2 ANQGSEA. CDR3 length equals 13 residues. V was trimmed by 1 base and J by 11 bases, leaving 17 bases between them.